A selection of T cell receptor beta chains follows, all from one sample in a study of CD8 T cells in ankylosing spondylitis. TCRdb re-analysed the 5' RACE reads in MiXCR, keeping a single row per CDR3 protein. The sample has some 800,000 distinct CDR3 sequences, approximately 12% seen once. Sample: blood, either unsorted or a sorted T cell fraction (not recorded which). The receptors derive from a male donor with ankylosing spondylitis. Each CDR3 is given with its conserved first and last residue. The D gene is left open where the match is weak. Some rows have no size entry. The others give once, few or many, or a class for an expanded clone.

cdr3_nt,cdr3_aa,clone_size,d_call,j_call,v_call
TGTGCCAGCAGTTCGCCGGGACAGGGGAACGAGCAGTACTTC,CASSSPGQGNEQYF,.,TRBD1,TRBJ2-7,TRBV28
TGCGCCAGCAGCCAAGATAGACGCCAGCCGGGAGAGACCCAGTACTTC,CASSQDRRQPGETQYF,many,.,TRBJ2-5,TRBV4-3
TGTGCCATCAGCCCGGGGCTCCGCTATGAGCAGTTCTTC,CAISPGLRYEQFF,.,.,TRBJ2-1,TRBV5-6
TGTGCCACCAGCAAAGGACAGGGAGATAATTCACCCCTCCACTTT,CATSKGQGDNSPLHF,few,TRBD1,TRBJ1-6,TRBV15
TGTGCCACCAGTGATTTGGGGGGAGCTAGCACAGATACGCAGTATTTT,CATSDLGGASTDTQYF,.,.,TRBJ2-3,TRBV24-1
TGTGCCAGCGACAGGGTGTTTGGCAATCAGCCCCAGCATTTT,CASDRVFGNQPQHF,.,TRBD1,TRBJ1-5,TRBV6-1
TGTGCCAGCAGACAGGGAAGCACTGAAGCTTTCTTT,CASRQGSTEAFF,many,.,TRBJ1-1,TRBV6-5
TGTGCCAGCAGCTTCGAGCGGAACGCCGGGGAGCTGTTTTTT,CASSFERNAGELFF,.,.,TRBJ2-2,TRBV7-2
TGTGCCAGCAGCTTAGGGCGCGGGTACAATGAGCAGTTCTTC,CASSLGRGYNEQFF,many,.,TRBJ2-1,TRBV7-9
TGTGCCATCAGCTCAGAGCGGGACTATGGCTACACCTTC,CAISSERDYGYTF,few,.,TRBJ1-2,TRBV10-3
TGTGCCAGCAGTCCGAGAGCGGGCGGCGGCCCCAATGAGCAGTTCTTC,CASSPRAGGGPNEQFF,.,.,TRBJ2-1,TRBV7-9
TGTGCCAGCAGCTCCCGGCGACACAGCGAGCACTTC,CASSSRRHSEHF,.,.,TRBJ2-7,TRBV5-6
TGTGCCAGCAGCGTAGGGCCTAAAATGAACACTGAAGCTTTCTTT,CASSVGPKMNTEAFF,.,.,TRBJ1-1,TRBV9
TGTGCCAGCAGCCCAGCAGCGGGGAGCTACAATGAGCAGTTCTTC,CASSPAAGSYNEQFF,.,TRBD2,TRBJ2-1,TRBV7-2
TGTGCCAGCAGCAGACAGGCAACAGATACGCAGTATTTT,CASSRQATDTQYF,.,.,TRBJ2-3,TRBV7-2
TGCAGCGTGGAATGGGGGATTAATCAGCCCCAGCATTTT,CSVEWGINQPQHF,.,.,TRBJ1-5,TRBV29-1
TGTGCCAGCAGTTTATCGCCATTAGCGGCCCAAGAGACCCAGTACTTC,CASSLSPLAAQETQYF,.,.,TRBJ2-5,TRBV6-5
TGCAGTGCTAGACGGCCCAGGGGGCTTTATGGCTACACCTTC,CSARRPRGLYGYTF,few,TRBD1,TRBJ1-2,TRBV20-1
TGTGCCAGCAGTGGACAGGGGGGTATAGGTAATTCACCCCTCCACTTT,CASSGQGGIGNSPLHF,few,TRBD1,TRBJ1-6,TRBV6-1
TGTGCCAGCAGCGTAGATACGAACACTGAAGCTTTCTTT,CASSVDTNTEAFF,many,.,TRBJ1-1,TRBV9
TGCAGTGCCCTAGCGGGAGTGGGGTACAATAAGCAGTTCTTC,CSALAGVGYNKQFF,.,TRBD2,TRBJ2-1,TRBV20-1
TGCAGTGTGACTAGCGGGGAAGAGACCCAGTACTTC,CSVTSGEETQYF,few,TRBD2,TRBJ2-5,TRBV20-1
TGTGCCAGCCCGACCGGTTTGAACACTGAAGCTTTCTTT,CASPTGLNTEAFF,.,.,TRBJ1-1,TRBV18
TGTGCCAGCAGTTACGGGGGAAGTCTCGGGGGAGCTTTCTTT,CASSYGGSLGGAFF,few,.,TRBJ1-1,TRBV6-5
TGTGCCAGCAGCTCCTCCTGGGACAGGGGCGACGAGCAGTACTTC,CASSSSWDRGDEQYF,few,TRBD1,TRBJ2-7,TRBV7-9
TGCAGCGTACGCCGGACAGGGTTCACAGATACGCAGTATTTT,CSVRRTGFTDTQYF,many,TRBD1,TRBJ2-3,TRBV29-1
TGTGCCAGCAGCTTGAGATCCGGGCAGTTCTTC,CASSLRSGQFF,.,.,TRBJ2-1,TRBV5-6
TGCGCCAGCAGCCAACCCGGACAGCTGAACACTGAAGCTTTCTTT,CASSQPGQLNTEAFF,many,.,TRBJ1-1,TRBV4-3
TGTGCCAGCAGTTACTCAACATCAAGGAGGGGCGAGCAGTACTTC,CASSYSTSRRGEQYF,.,.,TRBJ2-7,TRBV6-2/TRBV6-3
TGTGCCAGCAGCCCACGAACTCAGGGAAGGCGTGAGCAGTACTTC,CASSPRTQGRREQYF,.,.,TRBJ2-7,TRBV6-1
TGTGCCATCAGTGTCGTGAGGGGGGATACGCAGTATTTT,CAISVVRGDTQYF,few,.,TRBJ2-3,TRBV10-3
TGCGCCAGCAGACCACAGGGGGCACCGACAGATACGCAGTATTTT,CASRPQGAPTDTQYF,.,TRBD1,TRBJ2-3,TRBV5-1
TGCAGTGCTAATCTTTTATGGGGCGGGGAGACCCAGTACTTC,CSANLLWGGETQYF,.,.,TRBJ2-5,TRBV20-1
TGTGCCAGCAGTGGGAGCCCCTTTTACGAGCAGTACTTC,CASSGSPFYEQYF,many,.,TRBJ2-7,TRBV28
TGTGCCAGCAGCTTGCGACAGGATCATTATGGCTACACCTTC,CASSLRQDHYGYTF,few,.,TRBJ1-2,TRBV21-1
TGTGCCAGCCACAGGGGGCTACTTCAGCCCCAGCATTTT,CASHRGLLQPQHF,.,TRBD1,TRBJ1-5,TRBV6-2/TRBV6-3
TGTGCCAGCTACAAGGGACGGACCTCTGGGGCCAACGTCCTGACTTTC,CASYKGRTSGANVLTF,.,.,TRBJ2-6,TRBV6-2/TRBV6-3
TGCAGTGCAAGGGGCACTCCTAGCACAGATACGCAGTATTTT,CSARGTPSTDTQYF,many,.,TRBJ2-3,TRBV20-1
TGTGCCAGCCGGCGCGTGGCCACAGATACGCAGTATTTT,CASRRVATDTQYF,few,.,TRBJ2-3,TRBV7-9
TGCAGTGCTGCTCTGGGGGGCGCAGATCAGCCCCAGCATTTT,CSAALGGADQPQHF,many,.,TRBJ1-5,TRBV20-1
TGTGCCAGCAGCTCTACTAGCGCCGGGGAGCTGTTTTTT,CASSSTSAGELFF,.,TRBD2,TRBJ2-2,TRBV7-6
TGCAGTGCCAAGGAGGGGGTCACCGGGGAGCTGTTTTTT,CSAKEGVTGELFF,few,.,TRBJ2-2,TRBV20-1
TGTGCCAGCAGTGTAGCGGGAGGGCCCACCGGGGAGCTGTTTTTT,CASSVAGGPTGELFF,.,TRBD2,TRBJ2-2,TRBV12-3/TRBV12-4
TGCAGCGTTGAAGATAGGACTAGCGAGAGTTTGTACGAGCAGTACTTC,CSVEDRTSESLYEQYF,few,TRBD2,TRBJ2-7,TRBV29-1
TGTGCCAGCAGCTTAGGAGTAGCGGGTAGCACAGATACGCAGTATTTT,CASSLGVAGSTDTQYF,many,TRBD2,TRBJ2-3,TRBV7-9